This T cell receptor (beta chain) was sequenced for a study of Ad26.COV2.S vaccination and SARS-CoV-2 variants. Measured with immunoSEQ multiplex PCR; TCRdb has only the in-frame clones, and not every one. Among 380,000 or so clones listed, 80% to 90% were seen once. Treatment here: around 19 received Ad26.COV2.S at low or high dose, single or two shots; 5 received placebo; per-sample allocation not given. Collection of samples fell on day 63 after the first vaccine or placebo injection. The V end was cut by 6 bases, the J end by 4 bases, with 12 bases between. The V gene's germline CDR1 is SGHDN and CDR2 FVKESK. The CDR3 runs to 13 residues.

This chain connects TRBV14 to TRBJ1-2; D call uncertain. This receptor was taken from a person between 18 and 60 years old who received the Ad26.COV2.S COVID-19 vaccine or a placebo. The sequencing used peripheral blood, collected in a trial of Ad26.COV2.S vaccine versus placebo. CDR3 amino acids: CASSTQGRYGYTF. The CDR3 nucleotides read TGTGCCAGCAGTACCCAAGGACGCTATGGCTACACCTTC.